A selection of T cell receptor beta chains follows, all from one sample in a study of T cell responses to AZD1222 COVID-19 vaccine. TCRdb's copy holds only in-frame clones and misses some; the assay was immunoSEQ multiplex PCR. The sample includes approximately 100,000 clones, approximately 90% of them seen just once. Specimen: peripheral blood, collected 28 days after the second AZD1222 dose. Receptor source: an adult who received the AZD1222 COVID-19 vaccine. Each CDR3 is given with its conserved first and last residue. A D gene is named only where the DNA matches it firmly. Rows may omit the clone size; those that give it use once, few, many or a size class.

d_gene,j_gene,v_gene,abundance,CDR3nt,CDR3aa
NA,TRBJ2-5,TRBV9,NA,TGTGCCAGCAGCGTAATGGGAACCGTCGGGGAGACCCAGTACTTC,CASSVMGTVGETQYF
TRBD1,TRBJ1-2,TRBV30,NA,TGTGCCTGGAGTGTACTCAGGGGGAGAGGCTACACCTTC,CAWSVLRGRGYTF
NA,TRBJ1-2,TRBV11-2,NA,TGTGCCAGCAGCTTAAGAGATGTCTATGGCTACACCTTC,CASSLRDVYGYTF
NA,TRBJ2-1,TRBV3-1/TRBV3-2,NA,TGTGCCAGCAGCCCGACTAGGACCAGGTCCGATGAGCAGTTCTTC,CASSPTRTRSDEQFF
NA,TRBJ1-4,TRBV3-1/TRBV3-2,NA,TGTGCCAGCCGGACACGGAGTAATGAAAAACTGTTTTTT,CASRTRSNEKLFF
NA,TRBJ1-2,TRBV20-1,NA,TGCAGTGCCAGTGTGGGAGGAGGGGGCTATGGCTACACCTTC,CSASVGGGGYGYTF
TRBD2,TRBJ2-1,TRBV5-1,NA,TGCGCCAGCAGCCCAAAAAGCGGGAACTCCTACAATGAGCAGTTCTTC,CASSPKSGNSYNEQFF
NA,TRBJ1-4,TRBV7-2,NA,TGTGCCAGCAGCTCCGACCACCTGGCTAATGAAAAACTGTTTTTT,CASSSDHLANEKLFF
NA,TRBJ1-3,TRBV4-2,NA,TGTGCCAGCAGCCAAACCACACAGGGTCCCCCGATCACTGCTGGAAACACCATATATTTT,CASSQTTQGPPITAGNTIYF
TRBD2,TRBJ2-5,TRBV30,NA,TGTGCCTGGAGTCGAGGACTAGCGGGAGGGCCAGGGGGAGAGACCCAGTACTTC,CAWSRGLAGGPGGETQYF
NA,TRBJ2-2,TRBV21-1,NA,TGTGCCAGCGACCCCCCGGGGACAGGCCGACACACCGGGGAGCTGTTTTTT,CASDPPGTGRHTGELFF
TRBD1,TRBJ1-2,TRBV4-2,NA,TGTGCCAGCAGCCAGACCGGGACAGGGGGCTTGTATGGCTACACCTTC,CASSQTGTGGLYGYTF
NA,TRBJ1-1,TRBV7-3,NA,TGTGCCAGCAGCTTACAGGGTGGGGACACTGAAGCTTTCTTT,CASSLQGGDTEAFF
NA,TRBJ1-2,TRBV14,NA,TGTGCCAGCAGCCAACGAACGTATGGCTACACCTTC,CASSQRTYGYTF
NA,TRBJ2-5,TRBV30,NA,TGTGCCTGGAGTGCGGCAGTATCACTCCAAGAGACCCAGTACTTC,CAWSAAVSLQETQYF
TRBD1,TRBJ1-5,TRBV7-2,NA,TGTGCCAGCAGCCCGGACAGGGGTTTCGGTCAGCCCCAGCATTTT,CASSPDRGFGQPQHF
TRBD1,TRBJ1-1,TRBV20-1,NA,TGCAGTGCTAGTCCACAGGGGAGGGCTGAAGCTTTCTTT,CSASPQGRAEAFF
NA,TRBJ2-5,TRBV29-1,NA,TGCAGCCTCCGTTTTGGAGGGGCAGGGACCCAGTACTTC,CSLRFGGAGTQYF
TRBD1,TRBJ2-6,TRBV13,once,TGTGCCAGCTACGAGTCGGGACAGGTAATCTCTGGGGCCAACGTCCTGACTTTC,CASYESGQVISGANVLTF
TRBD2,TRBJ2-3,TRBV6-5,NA,TGTGCCAGCAGTTTCCGGACTAGCGGCTACACAGATACGCAGTATTTT,CASSFRTSGYTDTQYF
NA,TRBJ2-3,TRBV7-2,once,TGTGCCAGCAGCTCGGACCGAAGCACAGATACGCAGTATTTT,CASSSDRSTDTQYF
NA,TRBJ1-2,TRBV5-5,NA,TGTGCCAGCATTAAGGGTGTGGTGGACTATGGCTACACCTTC,CASIKGVVDYGYTF
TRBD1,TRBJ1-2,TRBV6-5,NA,TGTGCCAGCAGGGGACAGTACTATGGCTACACCTTC,CASRGQYYGYTF
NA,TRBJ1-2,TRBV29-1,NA,TGCAGCGTCGACAGCCGCTATGGCTACACCTTC,CSVDSRYGYTF
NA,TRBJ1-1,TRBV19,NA,TGTGCCAGTAGTAATCATCGGGGTGCTAAGGTGAACACTGAAGCTTTCTTT,CASSNHRGAKVNTEAFF
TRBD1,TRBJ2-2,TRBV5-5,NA,TGTGCCAGCAGCTTGGTTGGACAGGGGGCGAACACCGGGGAGCTGTTTTTT,CASSLVGQGANTGELFF
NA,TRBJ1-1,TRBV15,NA,TGTGCCACCATGAGTCCAGGAGCCTCTGGGACTGAAGCTTTCTTT,CATMSPGASGTEAFF
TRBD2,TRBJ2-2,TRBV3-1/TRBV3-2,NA,TGTGCCAGCAGCCCTAGCGGGAGTCGATTGACCGGGGAGCTGTTTTTT,CASSPSGSRLTGELFF
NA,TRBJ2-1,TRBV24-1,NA,TGTGCCACCAGTGATTTTGGCTCCTACAATGAGCAGTTCTTC,CATSDFGSYNEQFF
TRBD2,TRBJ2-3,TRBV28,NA,TGTGCCAGCAGTCAAATCTCGGGCGGGGGGCCGGGACTAGCCATATTTTTCACAGATACGCAGTATTTT,CASSQISGGGPGLAIFFTDTQYF
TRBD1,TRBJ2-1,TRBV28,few,TGTGCCAGCTCCGACAGGGGGCGTAATGAGCAGTTCTTC,CASSDRGRNEQFF
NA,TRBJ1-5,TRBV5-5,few,TGTGCCAGCAGCTTACTGAGGGAGCAGCCCCAGCATTTT,CASSLLREQPQHF
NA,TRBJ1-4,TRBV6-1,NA,TGTGCCAGCAGCTGGGACCCAGAAAATGAAAAACTGTTTTTT,CASSWDPENEKLFF
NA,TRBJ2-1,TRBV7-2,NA,TGTGCCAGCAGCTTAACCCAGATGCCGGACAATGAGCAGTTCTTC,CASSLTQMPDNEQFF
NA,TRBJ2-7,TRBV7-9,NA,TGTGCCAGCAGCTTAGCGGGGGTCTTGTCGCAGTACTTC,CASSLAGVLSQYF
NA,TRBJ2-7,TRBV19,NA,TGTGCCAGTAGCACCCTGGGGGGGCCCTACGAGCAGTACTTC,CASSTLGGPYEQYF
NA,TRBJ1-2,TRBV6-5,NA,TGTGCCAGCAGTCGAGAAGGAGGCTATGGCTACACCTTC,CASSREGGYGYTF
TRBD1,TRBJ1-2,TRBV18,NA,TGTGCCAGCTCACCACCCGGACAGGGGGCTTTAGATGGCTACACCTTC,CASSPPGQGALDGYTF
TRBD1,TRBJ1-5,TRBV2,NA,TGTGCCAGCAGCGCACTGACAGGGGGCAATCAGCCCCAGCATTTT,CASSALTGGNQPQHF
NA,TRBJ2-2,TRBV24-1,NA,TGTGCCACCAGTGACCCGGGACAAGACACCGGGGAGCTGTTTTTT,CATSDPGQDTGELFF
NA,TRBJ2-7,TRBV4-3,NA,TGCGCCAGCAGCCAAGATCTAACACCCTCCTACGAGCAGTACTTC,CASSQDLTPSYEQYF
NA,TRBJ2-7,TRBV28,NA,TGTGCCAGCAACGGGGGATCAGGCTACGAGCAGTACTTC,CASNGGSGYEQYF
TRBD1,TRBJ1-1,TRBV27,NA,TGTGCCAGCGGGTCCCGGGACAGGGGAATCCTGAACACTGAAGCTTTCTTT,CASGSRDRGILNTEAFF
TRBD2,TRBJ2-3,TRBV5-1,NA,TGCGCCAGCAGCTTGATTAGACTAGCGGGAGCGCCAGATACGCAGTATTTT,CASSLIRLAGAPDTQYF
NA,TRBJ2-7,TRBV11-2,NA,TGTGCCAGCAGCTCGCTATTTAGACTAGGACCCTACGAGCAGTACTTC,CASSSLFRLGPYEQYF
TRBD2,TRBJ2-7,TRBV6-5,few,TGTGCCAGCAGATTACTAGCGGGAACTGGCTACGAGCAGTACTTC,CASRLLAGTGYEQYF